This passage covers 19 T cell receptor beta chains from one sample sequenced in a study of cytomegalovirus exposure and HLA in healthy donors. The PCR was carried out with 60 Vbeta primers and 13 Jbeta primers. Here immunoSEQ multiplex PCR was the method, and the copy in TCRdb shows in-frame clones only, minus some. The table lists under 300,000 clones, roughly 90% of them singletons. The sample taken for sequencing was PBMCs. These receptors all stem from a man in his forties or fifties in good health and CMV-seropositive.

The chain carries TRBV10-3 and TRBJ2-7; D perhaps matches TRBD1 (6 bases). CDR3 length: 16 residues. The germline gives CDR1 ENHRY, CDR2 SYGVKD. The V end lost 2 bases, the J end lost 3 bases, and 17 bases lay between the germline ends. CDR3 coding DNA: TGTGCCATCAGTGAGCCGCTCCGGGACAAAAGCTACGAGCAGTACTTC. It translates to CAISEPLRDKSYEQYF.

The chain is built from TRBV2 and TRBJ2-5, with TRBD2 matching 8 bases. The J segment lost 7 bases and the V segment lost 4 bases, leaving 11 bases of the junction unmatched. This CDR3 has 15 residues. Germline loops: CDR1 SNHLY, CDR2 FYNNEI. CDR3 region: CASSALGSGSGTQYF. Written as DNA, the CDR3 is TGTGCCAGCAGTGCCCTGGGAAGCGGGAGTGGGACCCAGTACTTC.

The chain combines TRBV7-9 with TRBJ1-4; D ambiguous. The V end lost 10 bases, the J end lost 8 bases, and 20 bases lay between the germline ends. The length of the CDR3 is 14 residues. Germline V gives CDR1 SEHNR, CDR2 FQNEAQ (reference sequence). For the CDR3, the DNA is TGTGCCACCGATAACGGGGAATCGGGAGAAAAACTGTTTTTT. This encodes CATDNGESGEKLFF. The full variable domain, in which reference TRBV7-9 and TRBJ1-4 provide the parts outside the CDR3, is DTGVSQNPRHKITKRGQNVTFRCDPISEHNRLYWYRQTLGQGPEFLTYFQNEAQLEKSRLLSDRFSAERPKGSFSTLEIQRTEQGDSAMYLCATDNGESGEKLFFGSGTQLSVL.

This clone appeared a single time. The chain joins TRBV5-1 to TRBJ2-1; possible D gene TRBD2, 6 bases. The CDR3 has 16 residues. Per germline, CDR1 SGHRS and CDR2 YFSETQ. V dropped 0 bases and J dropped 4 bases, with 14 bases sitting between them. The CDR3 DNA is TGCGCCAGCAGCTTGGATGCGGGATATAGGTACAATGAGCAGTTCTTC. Translated, it gives CASSLDAGYRYNEQFF.

The chain carries TRBV7-3 and TRBJ1-2; D might be TRBD1 (6 bases). The CDR3 loop spans 15 amino acids. The ends were cut back, 1 base at V and 3 bases at J, with 12 bases in the middle. Germline V gene lookup returns CDR1 SGHTA and CDR2 FQGTGA. As DNA, the CDR3 is TGTGCCAGCAGCTTAATTGGCGCAGGGGACTATGGCTACACCTTC. Its translation: CASSLIGAGDYGYTF.

This clone was observed once. Lacking the conserved final phenylalanine or tryptophan, this CDR3 likely reflects a read error. The CDR3 reads CASSLVQGNMNTEAFL. CDR3 nucleotide sequence: TGCGCCAGCAGCTTGGTACAGGGGAACATGAACACTGAAGCTTTCCTT. The V gene is TRBV5-1, the J gene TRBJ1-1; 7 bases fit TRBD1. With 0 bases clipped from V and 0 bases from J, the junction kept 5 bases outside the gene matches. The CDR3 length is 16 residues. CDR1 SGHRS and CDR2 YFSETQ come from the germline V gene.

V gene TRBV27 combines with J gene TRBJ2-5; TRBD2 agrees at 11 bases. Losses at the gene ends were 4 bases for V and 5 bases for J; bases not matched to a gene: 9. Germline values: CDR1 MNHEY, CDR2 SMNVEV (reference sequence). CDR3 length equals 16 residues. The CDR3 spells CASSSLAGGALETQYF. CDR3 in DNA: TGTGCCAGCAGTTCCTTAGCGGGAGGGGCTCTGGAGACCCAGTACTTC.

This chain connects TRBV7-8 to TRBJ2-1, with no clear D. The V gene's germline CDR1 is SGHVS and CDR2 FQNEAQ. This CDR3 is built from 13 residues. Trimming removed 5 bases from V and 2 bases from J, with 7 bases in between. This CDR3 reads CASSPPPYNEQFF. The CDR3 bases are TGTGCCAGCAGCCCCCCTCCCTACAATGAGCAGTTCTTC.

The chain uses TRBV5-8 and TRBJ1-3; D is ambiguous. Germline lookup yields CDR1 SGHTS and CDR2 YDEGEE. V lost 2 bases and J lost 0, with 18 bases in between. The CDR3 runs to 18 residues. The CDR3 DNA is TGTGCCAGCAGCTTCGGGTCATTCGGCGGGCCCTCTGGAAACACCATATATTTT. This sequence encodes CASSFGSFGGPSGNTIYF.

This chain links TRBV28 with TRBJ2-1; the match to TRBD2 covers 11 bases. The CDR3 contains 16 residues. The V gene's germline CDR1 is MDHEN and CDR2 SYDVKM. J lost 4 bases, V lost 6 bases, and 8 bases had no gene match. The DNA of the CDR3 is TGTGCCAGCAGGGGGACTAGCGGCCTGGGGTACAATGAGCAGTTCTTC. Its protein product is CASRGTSGLGYNEQFF.

J is TRBJ2-3 and V is TRBV7-3; D perhaps matches TRBD2 (5 bases). The V end lost 5 bases, the J end lost 5 bases, and 20 bases lay between the germline ends. The germline V gene encodes CDR1 SGHTA and CDR2 FQGTGA. This CDR3 has 16 residues. CDR3 residues: CASSLNARLAGDTQYF. The CDR3 bases are TGTGCCAGCAGCCTAAATGCCAGGCTCGCGGGAGATACGCAGTATTTT.

J is TRBJ1-3 and V is TRBV6-5; 7 bases are a match to TRBD1. V gave up 2 bases and J gave up 3 bases; unmatched junction bases: 1. The CDR3 is made up of 14 amino acids. Germline V lookup: CDR1 MNHEY, CDR2 SVGAGI. DNA of the CDR3: TGTGCCAGCAGTTACGGGACAGTTGGAAACACCATATATTTT. Translating it yields CASSYGTVGNTIYF.

A single count supports this clone. The chain has TRBV5-1 and TRBJ2-1; 12 positions match TRBD2. The V segment lost 3 bases and the J segment 2 bases; nucleotides outside the gene matches: 6. The germline gives CDR1 SGHRS, CDR2 YFSETQ. The CDR3 runs to 17 residues. CDR3 in DNA: TGCGCCAGCAGCTCGGTCCCTAGCGGGAGGGCCTACAATGAGCAGTTCTTC. It specifies CASSSVPSGRAYNEQFF. Full variable domain (rest looked up from reference TRBV5-1 and TRBJ2-1): KAGVTQTPRYLIKTRGQQVTLSCSPISGHRSVSWYQQTPGQGLQFLFEYFSETQRNKGNFPGRFSGRQFSNSRSEMNVSTLELGDSALYLCASSSVPSGRAYNEQFFGPGTRLTVL.

The rearrangement joins TRBV7-9 to TRBJ1-4; a weak D match, TRBD1 (5 bases). V lost 5 bases, J lost 12 bases, and 22 bases lay in between. The length of the CDR3 is 15 residues. Germline-derived CDR1 and CDR2 are SEHNR and FQNEAQ (reference sequence). The CDR3 region has the DNA TGTGCCAGCAGCCCCATCCAGGGATACCCCGTGGAACTGTTTTTT. This codes for CASSPIQGYPVELFF.

This chain links TRBV28 with TRBJ2-7; TRBD2 might be the D (7 bases). The CDR3 has 13 residues. Trimming took 7 bases from V and 7 from J, leaving 17 bases between them. From germline, CDR1 is MDHEN and CDR2 SYDVKM. The CDR3 DNA reads TGTGCCAGCATGATAGGGGGGGCGGGTGAGCAGTACTTC. The encoded protein is CASMIGGAGEQYF.

The chain links TRBV19 to TRBJ1-5, with a tentative D call TRBD1 (6 bases). Trimming shortened V by 1 base and J by 0 bases, and 19 bases separated the two germline ends. Germline loops: CDR1 LNHDA, CDR2 SQIVND (reference sequence). This CDR3 spans 19 amino acids. The CDR3 region is CASSIAGGTSLYSNQPQHF. The CDR3 DNA is TGTGCCAGTAGTATAGCGGGGGGCACCTCGCTGTATAGCAATCAGCCCCAGCATTTT.

V and J are TRBV27 and TRBJ1-6, with 7 bases aligning to TRBD1. V was clipped by 4 bases and J by 5 bases; unmatched bases: 2. Germline loops: CDR1 MNHEY, CDR2 SMNVEV (reference sequence). The CDR3 consists of 14 residues. The CDR3 protein is CASSWDSNNSPLHF. The CDR3 DNA is TGTGCCAGCAGTTGGGACAGCAATAATTCACCCCTCCACTTT.

This clone was counted a few times. Other nucleotide sequences in the sample specify the same CDR3. V gene TRBV28 combines with J gene TRBJ2-7, with D possibly matching TRBD1 (6 bases). There are 14 residues in the CDR3. The germline V and J ends were trimmed by 5 bases and 2 bases, with 13 bases remaining between them. Looked up from germline, CDR1 is MDHEN and CDR2 is SYDVKM. Here the CDR3 DNA reads TGTGCCAGCAGTCCAACAGGGCCCCCCTACGAGCAGTACTTC. It translates to CASSPTGPPYEQYF. The full variable domain, in which reference TRBV28 and TRBJ2-7 provide the parts outside the CDR3, is DVKVTQSSRYLVKRTGEKVFLECVQDMDHENMFWYRQDPGLGLRLIYFSYDVKMKEKGDIPEGYSVSREKKERFSLILESASTNQTSMYLCASSPTGPPYEQYFGPGTRLTVT.

The CDR3, as DNA: TGTGCCAGCAGCTTTCGGCAGGGGGGAAACACCATATATTTT. Its protein product is CASSFRQGGNTIYF. The rearrangement uses TRBV5-4 and TRBJ1-3; possibly TRBD1 for D (6 bases). The CDR3 totals 14 residues. Germline loops: CDR1 SGHNT, CDR2 YYREEE (reference sequence). Between the trimmed V and J ends, which lost 2 bases and 4 bases, there was a span of 10 bases.